This T cell receptor beta chain was recorded in a study of T cells in Graves' hyperthyroidism and ophthalmopathy. V lost 1 base to trimming and J lost 0 bases, with 12 bases between them. CDR1 and CDR2 from the germline V gene are MGHRA and YSYEKL. This CDR3 region has 17 residues. Researchers amplified the TCR beta CDR3 regions from RNA transcripts. The HTBI primer set drove a first-round RT-PCR of the TCR CDR3. TCRdb reprocessed the multiplex PCR reads via MiXCR and lists one record per CDR3 protein. The data contain 550,000 to 700,000 distinct CDR3 sequences, around 45% of them singletons. This clonotype was counted at least ten times.

The source is an adult woman with Graves' disease, either hyperthyroidism or ophthalmopathy (not recorded which). This rearrangement joins TRBV4-1 to TRBJ1-4, with a tentative D call TRBD1 (5 bases). Sequencing used peripheral blood or thyroid tissue (not recorded which). CDR3 loop: CASSQVPGGATNEKLFF. The CDR3 DNA reads as TGCGCCAGCAGCCAAGTTCCGGGGGGGGCAACTAATGAAAAACTGTTTTTT.